A single sample is the source of the 4 T cell receptor beta chains below, sequenced in a study of STAT3 mutations in large granular lymphocyte leukemia. Study-wide results and caveats: Every T-LGLL patient had at least one immunodominant TCRbeta clonotype.

Measured with immunoSEQ multiplex PCR; TCRdb has only the in-frame clones, and not every one. This table holds under 25,000 clones, 92% found once. The antigens these receptors bind are not known. Sequenced material: peripheral blood mononuclear cells. The origin of the receptors is a man between 60 and 75 years old with T-cell large granular lymphocyte leukemia. Some clones in this sample may be carry-over from other donors' samples.

The V and J genes are TRBV7-3 and TRBJ2-3, with D uncertain. Germline V lookup: CDR1 SGHTA, CDR2 FQGTGA. The CDR3 covers 13 residues. V lost 3 bases and J lost 4, with 8 bases in between. CDR3 bases: TGTGCCAGCAGCTTTGGCGTGGCAGATACGCAGTATTTT. Translating it yields CASSFGVADTQYF.

The sample holds a few counts of this clone. The chain uses TRBV28 and TRBJ2-2, with D hard to call. The V gene's germline CDR1 is MDHEN and CDR2 SYDVKM. The germline V and J ends were trimmed by 3 bases and 5 bases, with 4 bases remaining between them. The CDR3 totals 12 residues. The CDR3: CASSFGTGELFF. CDR3 nucleotide sequence: TGTGCCAGCAGTTTTGGGACCGGGGAGCTGTTTTTT.

This rearrangement joins TRBV28 to TRBJ1-5, with D unresolved. From germline, CDR1 is MDHEN and CDR2 SYDVKM. The V end was cut by 7 bases, the J end by 9 bases, with 10 bases between. CDR3 length equals 11 residues. The CDR3 reads CASTHRGPQHF. The CDR3 DNA sequence: TGTGCCAGCACGCACCGGGGGCCCCAGCATTTT.

The chain joins TRBV29-1 to TRBJ2-7; 8 positions match TRBD1. V was clipped by 5 bases and J by 5 bases; unmatched bases: 11. The CDR3 is 14 amino acids. Germline V lookup: CDR1 SQVTM, CDR2 ANQGSEA. As DNA, the CDR3 is TGCAGCGTTCAAGGAGGACAGGGTAGGCACGAGCAGTACTTC. Its translation: CSVQGGQGRHEQYF.